This T cell receptor beta chain was captured by sequencing in a study of T cell responses to AZD1222 COVID-19 vaccine. Study results and limitations: In the spike-specific TCR repertoire, nearly half reportedly target unmutated variant regions.

On this clone itself: The antigen is undetermined.

The table came from immunoSEQ multiplex PCR; TCRdb's copy has only in-frame clones and leaves some out. The sample includes some 110,000 clones, 88% seen only once; the top ten take just over 3.5%. Germline V gene sequence: CDR1 SGHDT, CDR2 YYEEEE. This CDR3 is 13 amino acids long. V was pared by 2 bases and J by 5 bases, with 1 base of the junction left unmatched. The material sequenced was peripheral blood, taken 28 days after the second AZD1222 dose. This TCR was sampled from an adult who received the AZD1222 COVID-19 vaccine. The J gene is TRBJ2-1, the V gene TRBV5-6, with 7 bases fitting TRBD2. CDR3 nucleotide sequence: TGTGCCAGCAGCTTCGGACTAGACAATGAGCAGTTCTTC. It codes for CASSFGLDNEQFF.